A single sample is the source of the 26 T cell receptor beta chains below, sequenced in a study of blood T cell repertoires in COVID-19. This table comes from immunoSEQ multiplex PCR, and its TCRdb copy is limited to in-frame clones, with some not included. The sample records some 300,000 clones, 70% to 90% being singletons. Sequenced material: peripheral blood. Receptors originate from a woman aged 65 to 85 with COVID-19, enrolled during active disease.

CDR3 amino acids: CAWSPTRTGRPGYTF. CDR3 nucleotides: TGTGCCTGGAGTCCCACTCGGACAGGGAGGCCTGGCTACACCTTC. The rearrangement joins TRBV30 to TRBJ1-2, with TRBD1 matching over 8 bases. Per germline, CDR1 GTSNPN and CDR2 SVGIG (reference sequence). With 2 bases clipped from V and 7 bases from J, the junction kept 12 bases outside the gene matches. There are 15 residues in the CDR3.

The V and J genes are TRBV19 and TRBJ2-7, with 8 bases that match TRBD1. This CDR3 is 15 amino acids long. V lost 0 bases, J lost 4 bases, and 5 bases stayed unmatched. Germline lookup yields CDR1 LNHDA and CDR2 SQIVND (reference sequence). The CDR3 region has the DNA TGTGCCAGTAGTATAGAGAGAGGACAGGGTTACGAGCAGTACTTC. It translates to CASSIERGQGYEQYF.

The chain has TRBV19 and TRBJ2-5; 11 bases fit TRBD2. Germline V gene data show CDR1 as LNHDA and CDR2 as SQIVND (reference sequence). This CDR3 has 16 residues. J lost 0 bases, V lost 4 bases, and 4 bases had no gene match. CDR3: CASSRGLAVYQETQYF. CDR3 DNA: TGTGCCAGTAGTAGGGGACTAGCGGTGTACCAAGAGACCCAGTACTTC.

The CDR3 coding sequence is TGTGCCACCAGTTTTGCGGGGGGCACAGATACGCAGTATTTT. It codes for CATSFAGGTDTQYF. The gene calls are TRBV7-2 and TRBJ2-3; 7 positions match TRBD2. V dropped 10 bases and J dropped 1; count of bases not matched to a gene: 8. The CDR3 has 14 amino acids. Germline CDR1 is SGHTA and CDR2 is FQGNSA.

The CDR3, as DNA: TGTGCCAGCAGCTTAGTGTCGTCAGGGAACTATGGCTACACCTTC. It yields the protein CASSLVSSGNYGYTF. This rearrangement joins TRBV7-2 to TRBJ1-2; the D gene is possibly TRBD1 (5 bases). Germline V lookup: CDR1 SGHTA, CDR2 FQGNSA. V lost 1 base and J 2 bases, leaving 11 bases between the germline ends. The CDR3 is made up of 15 amino acids.

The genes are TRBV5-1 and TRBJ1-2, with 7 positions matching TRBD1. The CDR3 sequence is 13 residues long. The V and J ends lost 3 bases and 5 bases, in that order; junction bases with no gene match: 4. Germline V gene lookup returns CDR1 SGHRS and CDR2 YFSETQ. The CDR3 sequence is CASSYTGEYGYTF. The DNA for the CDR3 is TGCGCCAGCAGCTATACAGGGGAGTATGGCTACACCTTC.

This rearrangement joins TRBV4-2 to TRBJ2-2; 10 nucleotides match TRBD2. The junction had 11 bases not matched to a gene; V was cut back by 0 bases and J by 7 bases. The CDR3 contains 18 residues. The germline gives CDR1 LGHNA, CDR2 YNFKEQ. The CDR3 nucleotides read TGTGCCAGCAGCCAAGATCCGAGGAGCGGGGGGGCCTACGGGGAGCTGTTTTTT. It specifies CASSQDPRSGGAYGELFF.

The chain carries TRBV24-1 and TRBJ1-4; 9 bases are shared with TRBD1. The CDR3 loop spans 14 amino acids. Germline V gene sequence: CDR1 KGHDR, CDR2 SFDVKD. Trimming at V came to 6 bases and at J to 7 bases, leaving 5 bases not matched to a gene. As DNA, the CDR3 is TGTGCCACCAGTAACAGGGGGCAAGGTGAAAAACTGTTTTTT. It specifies CATSNRGQGEKLFF.

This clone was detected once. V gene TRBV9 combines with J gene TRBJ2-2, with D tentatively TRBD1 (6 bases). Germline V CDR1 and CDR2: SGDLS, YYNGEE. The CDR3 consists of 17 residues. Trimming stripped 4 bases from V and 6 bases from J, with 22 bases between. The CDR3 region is CASSSQPNRDIAGELFF. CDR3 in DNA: TGTGCCAGCAGCTCCCAACCCAACCGGGACATAGCCGGGGAGCTGTTTTTT. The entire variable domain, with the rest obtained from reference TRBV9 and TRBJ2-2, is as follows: DSGVTQTPKHLITATGQRVTLRCSPRSGDLSVYWYQQSLDQGLQFLIQYYNGEERAKGNILERFSAQQFPDLHSELNLSSLELGDSALYFCASSSQPNRDIAGELFFGEGSRLTVL.

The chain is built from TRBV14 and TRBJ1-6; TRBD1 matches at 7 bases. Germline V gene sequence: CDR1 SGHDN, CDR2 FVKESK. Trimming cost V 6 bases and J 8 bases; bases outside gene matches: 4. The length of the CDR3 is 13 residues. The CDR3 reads CASRQGIYSPLHF. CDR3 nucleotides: TGTGCCAGCAGACAGGGGATTTATTCACCCCTCCACTTT.

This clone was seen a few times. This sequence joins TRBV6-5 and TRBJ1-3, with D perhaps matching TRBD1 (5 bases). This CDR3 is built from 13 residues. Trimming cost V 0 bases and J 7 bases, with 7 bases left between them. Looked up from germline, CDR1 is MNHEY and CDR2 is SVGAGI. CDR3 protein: CASSYSRGNTIYF. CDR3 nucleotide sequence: TGTGCCAGCAGTTACTCCCGGGGGAACACCATATATTTT.

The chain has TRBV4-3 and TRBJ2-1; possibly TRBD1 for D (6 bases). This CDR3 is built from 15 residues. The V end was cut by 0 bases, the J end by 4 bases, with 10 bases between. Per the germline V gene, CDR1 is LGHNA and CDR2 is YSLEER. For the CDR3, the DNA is TGCGCCAGCAGCCAAGAGGGGACATCTTACAATGAGCAGTTCTTC. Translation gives CASSQEGTSYNEQFF.

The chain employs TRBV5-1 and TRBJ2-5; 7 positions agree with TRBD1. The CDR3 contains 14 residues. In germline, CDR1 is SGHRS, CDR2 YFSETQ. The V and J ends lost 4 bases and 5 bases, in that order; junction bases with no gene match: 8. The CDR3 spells CASSLRQGGETQYF. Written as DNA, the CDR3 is TGCGCCAGCAGCCTCCGACAGGGTGGGGAGACCCAGTACTTC.

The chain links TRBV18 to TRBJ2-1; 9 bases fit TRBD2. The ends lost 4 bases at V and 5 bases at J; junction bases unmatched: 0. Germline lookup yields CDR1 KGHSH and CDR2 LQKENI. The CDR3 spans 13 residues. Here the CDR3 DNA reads TGTGCCAGCTCACGGACTAGCGACAATGAGCAGTTCTTC. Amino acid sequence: CASSRTSDNEQFF.

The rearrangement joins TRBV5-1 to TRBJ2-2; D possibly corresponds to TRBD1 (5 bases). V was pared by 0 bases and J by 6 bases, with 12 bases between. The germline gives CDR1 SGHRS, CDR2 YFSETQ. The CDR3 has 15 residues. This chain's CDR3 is CASSLAFRAPGELFF. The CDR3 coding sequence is TGCGCCAGCAGCTTGGCATTCAGGGCACCCGGGGAGCTGTTTTTT.

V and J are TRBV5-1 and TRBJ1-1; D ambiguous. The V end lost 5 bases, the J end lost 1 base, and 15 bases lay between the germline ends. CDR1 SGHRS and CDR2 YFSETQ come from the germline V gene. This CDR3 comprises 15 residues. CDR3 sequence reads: CASSMRAFGNTEAFF. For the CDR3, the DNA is TGCGCCAGCAGTATGAGGGCCTTTGGGAACACTGAAGCTTTCTTT.

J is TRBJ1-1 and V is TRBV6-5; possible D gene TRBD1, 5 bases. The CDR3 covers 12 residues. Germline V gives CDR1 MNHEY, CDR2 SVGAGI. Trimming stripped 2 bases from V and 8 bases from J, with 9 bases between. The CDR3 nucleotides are TGTGCCAGCAGTTACCGGGCAGGGGAAGCTTTCTTT. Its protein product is CASSYRAGEAFF.

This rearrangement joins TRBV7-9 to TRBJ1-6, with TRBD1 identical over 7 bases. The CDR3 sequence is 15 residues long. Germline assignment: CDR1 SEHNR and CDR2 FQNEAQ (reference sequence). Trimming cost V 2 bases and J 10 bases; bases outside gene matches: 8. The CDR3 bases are TGTGCCAGCAGCTTAAGAACAGGGGACGGATCACCCCTCCACTTT. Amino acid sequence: CASSLRTGDGSPLHF.

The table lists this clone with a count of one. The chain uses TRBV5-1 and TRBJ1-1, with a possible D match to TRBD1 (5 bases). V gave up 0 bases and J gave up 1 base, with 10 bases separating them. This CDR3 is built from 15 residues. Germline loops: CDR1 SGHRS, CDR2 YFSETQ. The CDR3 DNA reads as TGCGCCAGCAGCTTGGTAATTCAGGGGAACACTGAAGCTTTCTTT. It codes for CASSLVIQGNTEAFF.

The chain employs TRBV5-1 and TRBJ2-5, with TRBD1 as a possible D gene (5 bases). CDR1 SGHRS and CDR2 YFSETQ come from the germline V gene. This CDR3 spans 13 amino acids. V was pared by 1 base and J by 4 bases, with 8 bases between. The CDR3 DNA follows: TGCGCCAGCAGCTTGTCAAGGGGAGAGACCCAGTACTTC. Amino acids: CASSLSRGETQYF.

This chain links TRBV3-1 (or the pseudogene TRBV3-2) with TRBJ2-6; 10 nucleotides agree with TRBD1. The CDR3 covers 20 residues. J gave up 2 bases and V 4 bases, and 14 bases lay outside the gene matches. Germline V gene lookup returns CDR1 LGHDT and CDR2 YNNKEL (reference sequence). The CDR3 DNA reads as TGTGCCAGCAGCCCACCAGCCAAGCCGGGACAGGGGACTGGGGCCAACGTCCTGACTTTC. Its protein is CASSPPAKPGQGTGANVLTF.

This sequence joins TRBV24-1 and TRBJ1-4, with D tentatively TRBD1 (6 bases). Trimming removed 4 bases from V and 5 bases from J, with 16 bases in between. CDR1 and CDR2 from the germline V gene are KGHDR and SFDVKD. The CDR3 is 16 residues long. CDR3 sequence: CATSEGGGRKNEKLFF. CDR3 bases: TGTGCCACCAGTGAAGGGGGGGGCAGAAAGAATGAAAAACTGTTTTTT.

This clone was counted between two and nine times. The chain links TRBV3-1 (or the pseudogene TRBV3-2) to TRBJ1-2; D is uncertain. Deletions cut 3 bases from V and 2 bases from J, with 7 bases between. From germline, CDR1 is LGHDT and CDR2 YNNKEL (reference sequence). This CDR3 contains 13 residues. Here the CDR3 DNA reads TGTGCCAGCAGCCAGGGAGAGAACTATGGCTACACCTTC. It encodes CASSQGENYGYTF.

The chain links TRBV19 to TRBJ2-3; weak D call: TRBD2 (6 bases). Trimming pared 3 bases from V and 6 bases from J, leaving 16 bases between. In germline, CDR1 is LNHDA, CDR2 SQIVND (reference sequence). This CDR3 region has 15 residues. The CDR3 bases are TGTGCCAGTAGTATGGGGGGACGGTCGTATGATACGCAGTATTTT. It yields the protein CASSMGGRSYDTQYF.

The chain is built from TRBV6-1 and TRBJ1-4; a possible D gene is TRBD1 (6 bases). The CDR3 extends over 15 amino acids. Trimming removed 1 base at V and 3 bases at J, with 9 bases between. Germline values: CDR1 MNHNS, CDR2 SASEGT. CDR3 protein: CASSEGGPSNEKLFF. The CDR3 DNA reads TGTGCCAGCAGTGAAGGGGGGCCCTCTAATGAAAAACTGTTTTTT.

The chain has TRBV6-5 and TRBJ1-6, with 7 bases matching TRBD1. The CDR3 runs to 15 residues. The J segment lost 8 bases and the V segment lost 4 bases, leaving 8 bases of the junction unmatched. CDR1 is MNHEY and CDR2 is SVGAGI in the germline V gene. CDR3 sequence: CASSSGQSLDSPLHF. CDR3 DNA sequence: TGTGCCAGCAGTTCGGGACAGTCCCTCGATTCACCCCTCCACTTT.